This T cell receptor (beta chain) was identified during a study of cytotoxic CD8 clonotypes in ibrutinib-treated CLL. Study overall: With a range of 6 to 36, the median treatment time before response samples were taken was 12 to 13 months. Study-wide results and limits: Under therapy, public clonotypes either contracted or stayed stable, and they were uncommon. Baseline clonality was higher than in age-matched healthy donors and moved in step with circulating CD8+ T-cell counts.

Concerning this clone: Its target is not known.

The CDR3 loop spans 15 amino acids. The V gene's germline CDR1 is SGDLS and CDR2 YYNGEE. Losses at the gene ends were 6 bases for V and 0 bases for J; bases not matched to a gene: 8. Target depth was 1 in 200,000 to 1 in 1 million T cells, about 10x per clonotype. Data came from immunoSEQ multiplex PCR; TCRdb stores just in-frame clones and leaves some out. The sample has 150,000 to 200,000 clones, around nine tenths seen once. The sequence was collected from a human donor with chronic lymphocytic leukemia. V and J are TRBV9 and TRBJ1-1; 7 nucleotides agree with TRBD1. This specimen consisted of PBMCs, obtained at disease progression, from a patient treated with ibrutinib. In DNA, the CDR3 is TGTGCCAGCAACCAAGGAGGGGGCATGAACACTGAAGCTTTCTTT. It specifies CASNQGGGMNTEAFF. Supplemented by reference TRBV9 and TRBJ1-1, the full variable domain reads DSGVTQTPKHLITATGQRVTLRCSPRSGDLSVYWYQQSLDQGLQFLIQYYNGEERAKGNILERFSAQQFPDLHSELNLSSLELGDSALYFCASNQGGGMNTEAFFGQGTRLTVV.